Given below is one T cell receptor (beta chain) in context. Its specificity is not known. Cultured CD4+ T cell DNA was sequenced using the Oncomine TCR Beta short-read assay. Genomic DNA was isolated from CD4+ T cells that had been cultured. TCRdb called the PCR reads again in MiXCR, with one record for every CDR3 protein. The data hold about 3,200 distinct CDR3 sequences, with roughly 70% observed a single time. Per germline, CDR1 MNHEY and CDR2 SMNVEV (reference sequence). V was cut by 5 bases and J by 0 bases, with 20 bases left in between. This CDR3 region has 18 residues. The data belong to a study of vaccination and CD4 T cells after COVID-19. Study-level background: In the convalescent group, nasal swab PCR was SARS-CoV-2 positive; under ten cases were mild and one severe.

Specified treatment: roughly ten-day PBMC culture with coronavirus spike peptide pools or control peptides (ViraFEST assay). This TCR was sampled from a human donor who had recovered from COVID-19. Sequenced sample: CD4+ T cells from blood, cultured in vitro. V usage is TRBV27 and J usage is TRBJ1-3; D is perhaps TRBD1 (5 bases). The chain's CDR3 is CASSPGPYLGISGNTIYF. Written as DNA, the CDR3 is TGTGCCAGCAGTCCGGGGCCCTATCTCGGAATCTCTGGAAACACCATATATTTT.